These T cell receptor beta chains were read from a single sample in a study of technical replicates of blood from a handful of donors. The data were produced by immunoSEQ multiplex PCR, yet TCRdb's version contains in-frame clones alone and is incomplete. The top ten clones hold 4.8% of a sample with about 80,000 clones, 80% to 90% of them seen once. Sequencing input: PBMCs. These receptors were obtained from a human donor in good health. Some clones in this sample may be carry-over from other donors' samples. Each CDR3 is given with its conserved first and last residue. D genes are given only for firm matches. Not every row has a clone size; where given, it reads once, few, many or a size class.

D,V,J,size,CDR3,DNA
TRBD2,TRBV7-9,TRBJ2-5,-,CASSRTRTSGSTETQYF,TGTGCCAGCAGCCGGACTAGGACTAGCGGGAGCACGGAGACCCAGTACTTC
TRBD2,TRBV9,TRBJ2-5,-,CASSVGEGETQYF,TGTGCCAGCAGCGTAGGGGAGGGGGAGACCCAGTACTTC
TRBD2,TRBV4-3,TRBJ2-1,-,CASSQLAGAPSEQFF,TGCGCCAGCAGCCAGCTAGCGGGGGCCCCCAGTGAGCAGTTCTTC
-,TRBV6-1,TRBJ1-5,-,CASSEAGGGYQPQHF,TGTGCCAGCAGTGAAGCGGGTGGAGGTTATCAGCCCCAGCATTTT
TRBD1,TRBV18,TRBJ2-5,-,CASSEGQAQETQYF,TGTGCCAGCTCGGAGGGACAGGCCCAAGAGACCCAGTACTTC
-,TRBV2,TRBJ1-3,-,CASSGSGGSGNTIYF,TGTGCCAGCAGTGGCTCGGGTGGTTCTGGAAACACCATATATTTT
-,TRBV25-1,TRBJ1-4,-,CASSEYSGATDEKLFF,TGTGCCAGCAGTGAATATAGTGGGGCAACCGATGAAAAACTGTTTTTT
-,TRBV10-3,TRBJ1-1,-,CAISEEIATEAFF,TGTGCCATCAGTGAGGAGATCGCCACTGAAGCTTTCTTT
TRBD1,TRBV4-1,TRBJ2-7,-,CASSQGGQGGNEQYF,TGCGCCAGCAGCCAAGGAGGACAGGGAGGTAACGAGCAGTACTTC
-,TRBV6-5,TRBJ2-2,-,CATLGGTGELFF,TGTGCCACCCTGGGGGGCACCGGGGAGCTGTTTTTT
TRBD2,TRBV4-2,TRBJ2-7,few,CASSQEVGLAGNLYEQYF,TGTGCCAGCAGCCAAGAGGTTGGCCTAGCGGGAAACTTATACGAGCAGTACTTC
TRBD2,TRBV7-2,TRBJ2-2,-,CASSTRTRDTGELFF,TGTGCCAGCAGCACCCGGACTAGGGACACCGGGGAGCTGTTTTTT
TRBD1,TRBV19,TRBJ1-1,-,CASSIVRGQVGMNTEAFF,TGTGCCAGTAGTATAGTCCGCGGACAGGTTGGTATGAACACTGAAGCTTTCTTT
-,TRBV5-1,TRBJ2-5,-,CASSLDGQQETQYF,TGCGCCAGCAGCTTGGATGGGCAACAAGAGACCCAATACTTC
TRBD1,TRBV14,TRBJ1-1,-,CASSLQGFTEAFF,TGTGCCAGCAGCCTACAGGGGTTCACTGAAGCTTTCTTT
TRBD1,TRBV4-1,TRBJ1-4,-,CASSQDPRDRGLSREKLFF,TGCGCCAGCAGCCAAGATCCCCGGGACAGGGGGCTCTCGAGAGAAAAACTGTTTTTT